This TCR beta chain is from a study of identifying expanded T cells in peripheral blood. Assay used: immunoSEQ multiplex PCR; TCRdb lists only in-frame clones, some missing. The sample records some 95,000 clones, 88% being singletons. General study points: Technical replicates showed about 1.1 changed clones; approximately 2 weeks approximately 16; four weeks 19.

Worth noting for this clone: The antigen is undetermined.

During the collection period, no donor immune events like infections were recorded. CDR1 is GTSNPN and CDR2 is SVGIG in the germline V gene (reference sequence). Between the trimmed V and J ends, which lost 1 base and 3 bases, there was a span of 11 bases. The CDR3 loop spans 14 amino acids. The material sequenced was blood. The TCR was taken from a person aged 18 to 75 in good health. The rearrangement joins TRBV30 to TRBJ2-3; D is perhaps TRBD1 (5 bases). The CDR3 region has the DNA TGTGCCTGGAGTGAGGGGTTCGGGACAGATACGCAGTATTTT. This encodes CAWSEGFGTDTQYF.